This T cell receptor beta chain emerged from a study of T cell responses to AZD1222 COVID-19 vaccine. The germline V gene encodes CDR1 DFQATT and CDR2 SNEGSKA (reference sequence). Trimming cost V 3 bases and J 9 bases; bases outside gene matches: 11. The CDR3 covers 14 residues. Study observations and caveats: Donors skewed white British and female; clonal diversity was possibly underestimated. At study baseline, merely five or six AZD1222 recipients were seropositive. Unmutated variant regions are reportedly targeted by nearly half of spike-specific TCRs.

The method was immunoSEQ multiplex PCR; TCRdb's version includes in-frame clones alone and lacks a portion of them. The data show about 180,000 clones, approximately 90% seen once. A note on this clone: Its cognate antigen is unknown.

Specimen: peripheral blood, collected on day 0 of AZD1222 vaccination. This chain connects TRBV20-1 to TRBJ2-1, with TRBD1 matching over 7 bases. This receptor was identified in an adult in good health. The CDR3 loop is CSASKATGIGEQFF. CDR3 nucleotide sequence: TGCAGTGCTAGTAAGGCGACAGGGATTGGTGAGCAGTTCTTC.